This paragraph covers one T cell receptor beta chain sequence. Germline CDR1 reads SGHRS; CDR2 reads YFSETQ. The J segment lost 2 bases and the V segment lost 4 bases, leaving 4 bases of the junction unmatched. The CDR3 is made up of 16 amino acids. These data belong to a study of blood T cell repertoires in COVID-19. Study-wide context: Both acute and convalescent COVID-19 samples were obtained from the United States, Italy and Spain. Sources were T cells, B-cell-depleted T cells, or PBMCs; the material itself was cDNA or gDNA.

Original data processing: Amplifying reference gene primers gave estimates of nucleated cell counts. Clones were sequenced by immunoSEQ multiplex PCR, and TCRdb holds only the in-frame ones, with some missing. The V and J calls and clone size are taken from that table; D and trimming were inferred from the DNA. The data contain approximately 170,000 clones, around 83% of them seen just once; the ten biggest clones take up approximately 18%. The chain has TRBV5-1 and TRBJ2-1; TRBD1 matches at 12 bases. Sequenced sample: peripheral blood. This sequence was found in a woman in her 70s who had recovered from COVID-19. The CDR3 spells CASSPGTGGPYNEQFF. The CDR3 nucleotides are TGCGCCAGCAGCCCGGGGACAGGGGGCCCCTACAATGAGCAGTTCTTC.